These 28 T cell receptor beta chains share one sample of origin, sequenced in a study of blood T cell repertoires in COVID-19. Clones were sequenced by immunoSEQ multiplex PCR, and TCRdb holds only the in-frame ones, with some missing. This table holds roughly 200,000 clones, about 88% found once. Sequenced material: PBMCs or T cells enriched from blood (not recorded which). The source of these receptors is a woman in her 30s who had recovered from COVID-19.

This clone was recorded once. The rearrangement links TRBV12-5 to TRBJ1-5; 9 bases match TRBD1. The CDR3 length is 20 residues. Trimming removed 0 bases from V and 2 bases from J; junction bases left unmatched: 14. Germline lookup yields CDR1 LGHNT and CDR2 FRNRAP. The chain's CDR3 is CASGLVVGQGAWAGNQPQHF. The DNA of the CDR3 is TGTGCTAGTGGTTTGGTAGTGGGACAGGGCGCATGGGCCGGCAATCAGCCCCAGCATTTT. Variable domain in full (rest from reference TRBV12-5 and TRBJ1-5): DARVTQTPRHKVTEMGQEVTMRCQPILGHNTVFWYRQTMMQGLELLAYFRNRAPLDDSGMPKDRFSAEMPDATLATLKIQPSEPRDSAVYFCASGLVVGQGAWAGNQPQHFGDGTRLSIL.

The CDR3: CASSLTDRTYEQYF. Written as DNA, the CDR3 is TGTGCCAGCAGTTTAACGGACAGAACCTACGAGCAGTACTTC. The genes are TRBV27 and TRBJ2-7; D might be TRBD1 (6 bases). V was cut by 2 bases and J by 2 bases, with 10 bases left in between. Germline V gene data show CDR1 as MNHEY and CDR2 as SMNVEV (reference sequence). The CDR3 has 14 amino acids.

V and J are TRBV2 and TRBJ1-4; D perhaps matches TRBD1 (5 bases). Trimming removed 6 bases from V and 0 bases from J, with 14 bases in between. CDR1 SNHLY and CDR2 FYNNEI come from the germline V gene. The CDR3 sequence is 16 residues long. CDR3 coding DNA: TGTGCCAGCAGGGTCACAACGGGGGCAACTAATGAAAAACTGTTTTTT. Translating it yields CASRVTTGATNEKLFF. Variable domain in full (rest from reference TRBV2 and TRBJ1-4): EPEVTQTPSHQVTQMGQEVILRCVPISNHLYFYWYRQILGQKVEFLVSFYNNEISEKSEIFDDQFSVERPDGSNFTLKIRSTKLEDSAMYFCASRVTTGATNEKLFFGSGTQLSVL.

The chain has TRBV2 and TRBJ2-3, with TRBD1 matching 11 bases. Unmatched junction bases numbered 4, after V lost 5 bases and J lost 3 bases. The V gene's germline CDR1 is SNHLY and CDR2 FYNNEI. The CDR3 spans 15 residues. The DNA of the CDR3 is TGTGCCAGCAGTCCCCGGGACAGGGGGACAGATACGCAGTATTTT. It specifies CASSPRDRGTDTQYF.

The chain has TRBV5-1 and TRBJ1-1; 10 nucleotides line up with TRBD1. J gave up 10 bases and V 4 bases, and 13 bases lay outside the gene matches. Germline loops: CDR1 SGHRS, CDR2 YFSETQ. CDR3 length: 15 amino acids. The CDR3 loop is CASSPTDTGDRGAFF. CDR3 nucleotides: TGCGCCAGCAGCCCAACGGATACAGGGGACAGGGGAGCTTTCTTT.

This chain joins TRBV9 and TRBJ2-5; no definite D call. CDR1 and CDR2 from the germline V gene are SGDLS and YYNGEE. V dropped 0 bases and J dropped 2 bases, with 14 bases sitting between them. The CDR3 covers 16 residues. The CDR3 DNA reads TGTGCCAGCAGCGTAGCCCCCTCCGCGGCGCAAGAGACCCAGTACTTC. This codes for CASSVAPSAAQETQYF.

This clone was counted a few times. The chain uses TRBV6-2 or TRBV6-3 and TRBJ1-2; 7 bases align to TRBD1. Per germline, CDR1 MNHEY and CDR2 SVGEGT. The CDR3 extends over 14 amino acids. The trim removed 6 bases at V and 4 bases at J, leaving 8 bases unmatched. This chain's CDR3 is CASSQWDRTYGYTF. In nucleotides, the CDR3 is TGTGCCAGCAGCCAATGGGACAGAACCTATGGCTACACCTTC.

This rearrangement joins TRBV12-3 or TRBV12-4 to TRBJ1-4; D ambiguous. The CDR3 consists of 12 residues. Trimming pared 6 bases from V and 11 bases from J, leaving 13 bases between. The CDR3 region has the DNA TGTGCCAGCAGCCTCACTTGGCGGAAACTGTTTTTT. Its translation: CASSLTWRKLFF.

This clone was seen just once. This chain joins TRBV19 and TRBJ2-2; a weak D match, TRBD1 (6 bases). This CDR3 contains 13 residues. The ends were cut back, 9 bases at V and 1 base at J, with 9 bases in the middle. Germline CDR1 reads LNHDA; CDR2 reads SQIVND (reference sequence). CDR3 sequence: CASEGQNTGELFF. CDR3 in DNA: TGTGCCAGCGAGGGACAGAACACCGGGGAGCTGTTTTTT.

The CDR3 reads CASSVGGTEAFF. The CDR3 coding sequence is TGTGCCAGCAGCGTGGGGGGAACTGAAGCTTTCTTT. V usage is TRBV11-2 and J usage is TRBJ1-1; a possible D gene is TRBD1 (5 bases). The germline V and J ends were trimmed by 5 bases and 5 bases, with 9 bases remaining between them. Germline CDR1 and CDR2: SGHAT and FQNNGV. CDR3 length equals 12 residues. Looking up the rest from reference TRBV11-2 and TRBJ1-1 gives the full variable domain: EAGVAQSPRYKIIEKRQSVAFWCNPISGHATLYWYQQILGQGPKLLIQFQNNGVVDDSQLPKDRFSAERLKGVDSTLKIQPAKLEDSAVYLCASSVGGTEAFFGQGTRLTVV.

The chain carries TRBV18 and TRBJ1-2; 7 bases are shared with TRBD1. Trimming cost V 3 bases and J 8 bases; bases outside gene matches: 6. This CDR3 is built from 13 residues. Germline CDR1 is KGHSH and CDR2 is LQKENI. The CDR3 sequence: CASSPETGLGYTF. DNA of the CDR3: TGTGCCAGCTCACCCGAGACAGGGTTGGGCTACACCTTC.

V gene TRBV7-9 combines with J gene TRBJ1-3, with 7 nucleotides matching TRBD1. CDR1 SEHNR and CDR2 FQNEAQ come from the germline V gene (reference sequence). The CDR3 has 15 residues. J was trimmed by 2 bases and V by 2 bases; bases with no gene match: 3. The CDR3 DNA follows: TGTGCCAGCAGCTTAAGACAGGGCGCTGGAAACACCATATATTTT. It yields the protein CASSLRQGAGNTIYF.

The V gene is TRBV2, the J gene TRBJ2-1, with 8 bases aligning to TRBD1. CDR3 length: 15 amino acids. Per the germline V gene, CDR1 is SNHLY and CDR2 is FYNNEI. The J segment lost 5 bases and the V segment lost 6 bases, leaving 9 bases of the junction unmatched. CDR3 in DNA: TGTGCCAGCAGGATAGGACAGGGCCTAAACAATGAGCAGTTCTTC. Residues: CASRIGQGLNNEQFF.

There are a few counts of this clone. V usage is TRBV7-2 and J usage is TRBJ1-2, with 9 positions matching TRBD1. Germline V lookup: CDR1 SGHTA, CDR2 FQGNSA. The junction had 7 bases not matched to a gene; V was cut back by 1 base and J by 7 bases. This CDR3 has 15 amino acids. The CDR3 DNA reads TGTGCCAGCAGCTTAGTAACGGGACAGGGTGGTGGCTACACCTTC. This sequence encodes CASSLVTGQGGGYTF.

CDR3 protein: CASSQDSGNEQFF. The CDR3 DNA sequence: TGCGCCAGCAGCCAAGACAGTGGCAATGAGCAGTTCTTC. This chain uses TRBV4-3 with TRBJ2-1; no firm D call. V was trimmed by 0 bases and J by 6 bases, leaving 6 bases between them. The CDR3 is made up of 13 amino acids. From germline, CDR1 is LGHNA and CDR2 YSLEER.

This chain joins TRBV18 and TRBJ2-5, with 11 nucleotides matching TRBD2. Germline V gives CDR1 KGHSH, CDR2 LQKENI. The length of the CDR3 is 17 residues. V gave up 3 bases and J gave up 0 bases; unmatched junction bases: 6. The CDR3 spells CASSPTSGGVYQETQYF. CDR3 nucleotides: TGTGCCAGCTCACCCACTAGCGGGGGCGTCTACCAAGAGACCCAGTACTTC.

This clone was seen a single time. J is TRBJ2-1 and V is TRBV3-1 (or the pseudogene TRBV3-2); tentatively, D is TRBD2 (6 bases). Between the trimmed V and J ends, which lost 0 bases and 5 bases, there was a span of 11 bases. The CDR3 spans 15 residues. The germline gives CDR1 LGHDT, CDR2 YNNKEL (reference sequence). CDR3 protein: CASSQDQEGDNEQFF. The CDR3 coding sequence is TGTGCCAGCAGCCAAGATCAGGAGGGCGACAATGAGCAGTTCTTC.

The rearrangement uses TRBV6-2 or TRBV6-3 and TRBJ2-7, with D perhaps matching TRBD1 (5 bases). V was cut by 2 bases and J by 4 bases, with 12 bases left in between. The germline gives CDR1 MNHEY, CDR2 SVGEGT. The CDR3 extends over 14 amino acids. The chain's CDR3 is CASSYPQDRYEQYF. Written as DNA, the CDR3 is TGTGCCAGCAGTTACCCCCAAGACAGATACGAGCAGTACTTC.

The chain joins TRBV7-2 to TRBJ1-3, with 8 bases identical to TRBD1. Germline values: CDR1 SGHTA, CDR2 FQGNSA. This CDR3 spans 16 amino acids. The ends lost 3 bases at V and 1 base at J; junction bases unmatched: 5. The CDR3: CASSFDRGLSGNTIYF. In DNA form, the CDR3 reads TGTGCCAGCAGCTTCGACAGGGGACTATCTGGAAACACCATATATTTT.

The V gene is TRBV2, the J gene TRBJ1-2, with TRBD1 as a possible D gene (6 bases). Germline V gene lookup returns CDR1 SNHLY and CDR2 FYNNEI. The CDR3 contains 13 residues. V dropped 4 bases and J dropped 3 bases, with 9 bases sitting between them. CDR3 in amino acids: CASSAGGYYGYTF. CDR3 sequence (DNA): TGTGCCAGCAGTGCTGGGGGCTACTATGGCTACACCTTC.

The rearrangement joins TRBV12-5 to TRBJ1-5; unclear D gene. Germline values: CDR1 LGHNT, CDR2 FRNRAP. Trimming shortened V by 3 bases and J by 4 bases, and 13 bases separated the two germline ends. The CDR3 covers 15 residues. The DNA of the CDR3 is TGTGCTAGTGGTTTTGACGGACTGCGTAATCAGCCCCAGCATTTT. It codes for CASGFDGLRNQPQHF.

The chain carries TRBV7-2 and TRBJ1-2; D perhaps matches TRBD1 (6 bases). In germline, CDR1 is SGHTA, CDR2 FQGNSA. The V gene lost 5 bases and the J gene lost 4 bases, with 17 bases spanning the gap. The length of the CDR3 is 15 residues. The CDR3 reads CASSLLRGGSYGYTF. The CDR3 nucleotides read TGTGCCAGCAGCCTATTGAGGGGGGGTAGCTATGGCTACACCTTC.

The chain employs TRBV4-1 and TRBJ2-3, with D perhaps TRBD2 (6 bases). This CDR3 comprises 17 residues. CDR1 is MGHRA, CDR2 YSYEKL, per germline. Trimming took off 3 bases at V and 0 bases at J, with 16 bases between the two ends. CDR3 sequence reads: CASSHPWGDGSTDTQYF. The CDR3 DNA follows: TGCGCCAGCAGCCACCCGTGGGGGGATGGCAGCACAGATACGCAGTATTTT.

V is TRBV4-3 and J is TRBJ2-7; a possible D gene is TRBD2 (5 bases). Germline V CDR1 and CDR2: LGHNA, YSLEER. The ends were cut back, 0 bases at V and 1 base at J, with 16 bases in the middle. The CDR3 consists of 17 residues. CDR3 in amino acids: CASSQEGKYGESYEQYF. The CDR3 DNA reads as TGCGCCAGCAGCCAAGAAGGGAAATACGGGGAATCCTACGAGCAGTACTTC.

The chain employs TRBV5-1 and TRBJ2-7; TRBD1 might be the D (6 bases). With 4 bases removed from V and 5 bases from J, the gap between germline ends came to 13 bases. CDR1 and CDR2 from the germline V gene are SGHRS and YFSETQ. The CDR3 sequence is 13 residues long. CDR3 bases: TGCGCCAGCAGCGTCATACAGGGAAACGAGCAGTACTTC. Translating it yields CASSVIQGNEQYF.

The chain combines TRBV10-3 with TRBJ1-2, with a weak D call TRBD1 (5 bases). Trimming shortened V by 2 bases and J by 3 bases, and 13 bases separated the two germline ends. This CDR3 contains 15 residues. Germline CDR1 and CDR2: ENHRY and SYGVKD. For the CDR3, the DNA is TGTGCCATCAGTGAGAATCCAGGGAGGGACTATGGCTACACCTTC. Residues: CAISENPGRDYGYTF.

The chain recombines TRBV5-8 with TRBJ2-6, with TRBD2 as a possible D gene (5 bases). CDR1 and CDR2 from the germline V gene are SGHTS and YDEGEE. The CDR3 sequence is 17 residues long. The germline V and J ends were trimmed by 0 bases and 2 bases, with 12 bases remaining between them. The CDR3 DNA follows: TGTGCCAGCAGCTTGGTCACGGGGTGGACTGGGGCCAACGTCCTGACTTTC. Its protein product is CASSLVTGWTGANVLTF.

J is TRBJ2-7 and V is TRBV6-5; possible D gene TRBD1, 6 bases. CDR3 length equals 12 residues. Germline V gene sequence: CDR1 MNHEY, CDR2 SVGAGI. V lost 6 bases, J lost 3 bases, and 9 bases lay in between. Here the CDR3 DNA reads TGTGCCAGCAGACGACAGGACTACGAGCAGTACTTC. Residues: CASRRQDYEQYF.